This T cell receptor beta chain was sequenced during a study of blood T cell repertoires in COVID-19. Germline V gene sequence: CDR1 MDHEN, CDR2 SYDVKM. The CDR3 has 13 residues. V was trimmed by 8 bases and J by 10 bases, leaving 20 bases between them. Clones were sequenced by immunoSEQ multiplex PCR, and TCRdb holds only the in-frame ones, with some missing. The repertoire includes approximately 300,000 clones, almost 90% of them detected once, and approximately 4% sits in the top ten. The clonotype originates from a woman in her late teens or twenties with acute COVID-19. The sample taken for sequencing was PBMCs or T cells enriched from blood (not recorded which). The chain has TRBV28 and TRBJ1-1, with a possible D match to TRBD1 (5 bases). The CDR3 nucleotides are TGTGCCAGCTTAAGGCTATCATCAAGGGGAGCTTTCTTT. Its translation: CASLRLSSRGAFF.